The following is a T cell receptor (beta chain) sequence with its context. What it binds is unknown. This sample was included in a study of Ad26.COV2.S vaccination and SARS-CoV-2 variants. General observations from the study: Non-spike TCR breadth was similar in vaccine and placebo recipients.

Treatment given: about 20 received Ad26.COV2.S at low or high dose, single or two shots; five or six received placebo; per-sample allocation not given. Samples were taken on day 63 after the first vaccine or placebo injection. Assay: immunoSEQ multiplex PCR; the TCRdb copy retains only in-frame clones and omits some. The sample lists some 290,000 clones; 85% were seen once. The CDR3 consists of 14 residues. Trimming took off 5 bases at V and 5 bases at J, with 13 bases between the two ends. The germline CDR1 and CDR2 sequences are SNHLY and FYNNEI. This material consisted of peripheral blood, taken in a trial of Ad26.COV2.S vaccine versus placebo. V is TRBV2 and J is TRBJ1-5; tentative D call: TRBD1 (5 bases). This TCR derives from a person aged 18-65 years who received the Ad26.COV2.S COVID-19 vaccine or a placebo. This CDR3 reads CASSWGYRDQPQHF. CDR3 in DNA: TGTGCCAGCAGTTGGGGGTATCGGGATCAGCCCCAGCATTTT.